The entry below gives a single T cell receptor beta chain sequence along with its context. The patients who served as multiple sclerosis controls were treatment-naive and had stable or active relapsing-remitting disease that fulfilled the revised McDonald criteria. Negative magnetic isolation gave CD8+ and CD4+ cells; FACS enriched CD8+ TEMRA. Random hexamers primed reverse transcription of about 0.5 to 1 ug RNA. The TCR beta CDR3 was amplified by immunoSEQ multiplex PCR across 54 Vbeta, 13 Jbeta. TCRdb re-called the immunoSEQ multiplex PCR reads through MiXCR, storing one row per CDR3 protein. The sample includes 150,000 or so distinct CDR3 sequences, nearly 97% of them seen just once. The data belong to a study of CD8 T cells in Susac syndrome. The CDR3 is 13 amino acids. CDR1 SQVTM and CDR2 ANQGSEA come from the germline V gene. Trimming removed 4 bases from V and 4 bases from J, with 10 bases in between.

This receptor was obtained from a human donor with multiple sclerosis. Material: CD8+ T cells from PBMCs. This chain uses TRBV29-1 with TRBJ1-4, with a weak D call TRBD1 (5 bases). The CDR3 region has the DNA TGCAGCGTTGTTGGGGGTAATAATGAAAAACTGTTTTTT. Amino acids: CSVVGGNNEKLFF.